These 9 T cell receptor beta chains were all obtained from the same sample, sequenced in a study of CD8+ T cells in alopecia areata. This sample's treatment: oral pan-JAK inhibitor, 5-10 mg twice daily. RNA was extracted and reverse transcribed into cDNA as the sequencing template. Using immunoSEQ multiplex PCR, the repertoire was profiled, and TCRdb retains in-frame clones only, with some absent. The data contain about 110,000 clones, about four fifths of them singletons. The starting material was CD8+ T cells sorted from blood, obtained at week 24, from a patient treated with tofacitinib. The receptors come from a human donor with alopecia areata.

The chain combines TRBV9 with TRBJ1-4; a possible D gene is TRBD1 (5 bases). The CDR3 runs 15 residues. Germline CDR1 SGDLS, CDR2 YYNGEE. Trimming shortened V by 3 bases and J by 5 bases, and 14 bases separated the two germline ends. CDR3 bases: TGTGCCAGCAGCGCCGGGACGCTCCAAAATGAAAAACTGTTTTTT. This translates into CASSAGTLQNEKLFF. Complete variable domain (other parts from reference TRBV9 and TRBJ1-4): DSGVTQTPKHLITATGQRVTLRCSPRSGDLSVYWYQQSLDQGLQFLIQYYNGEERAKGNILERFSAQQFPDLHSELNLSSLELGDSALYFCASSAGTLQNEKLFFGSGTQLSVL.

This clone was observed a single time. The chain recombines TRBV4-3 with TRBJ2-7; TRBD1 agrees at 8 bases. Trimming at V came to 5 bases and at J to 4 bases, leaving 13 bases not matched to a gene. This CDR3 has 16 amino acids. Germline-derived CDR1 and CDR2 are LGHNA and YSLEER. The CDR3 reads CASSAAGTGGLYEQYF. The CDR3 DNA is TGCGCCAGCAGCGCAGCCGGGACAGGAGGCTTGTACGAGCAGTACTTC.

The chain is built from TRBV5-4 and TRBJ1-4; perhaps TRBD1 as D (6 bases). V dropped 5 bases and J dropped 10 bases, with 18 bases sitting between them. The germline gives CDR1 SGHNT, CDR2 YYREEE (reference sequence). The CDR3 sequence is 14 residues long. The CDR3 sequence is CASRDRGGEGKLFF. DNA for the CDR3: TGTGCCAGCAGGGATCGAGGGGGTGAAGGAAAACTGTTTTTT.

This chain's CDR3 is CASSSSQGLGYTF. CDR3 DNA: TGTGCCAGCAGCTCCTCACAGGGACTTGGCTACACCTTC. The chain has TRBV13 and TRBJ1-2, with a tentative D call TRBD1 (6 bases). The germline CDR1 and CDR2 sequences are PRHDT and FYEKMQ (reference sequence). Trimming took off 4 bases at V and 7 bases at J, with 13 bases between the two ends. The CDR3 loop spans 13 amino acids.

The chain joins TRBV19 to TRBJ2-2; D remains unclear. Germline CDR1 LNHDA, CDR2 SQIVND (reference sequence). This CDR3 has 12 amino acids. The V end was cut by 10 bases, the J end by 5 bases, with 11 bases between. CDR3 in DNA: TGTGCCACCGGGCCCCGGACCGGGGAGCTGTTTTTT. Translation: CATGPRTGELFF.

The chain recombines TRBV10-2 with TRBJ1-2, with 10 bases fitting TRBD1. From germline, CDR1 is WSHSY and CDR2 SAAADI. The CDR3 spans 12 residues. Trimming removed 8 bases from V and 7 bases from J; junction bases left unmatched: 4. This CDR3 is CASEGTGVGYTF. CDR3 nucleotides: TGCGCCAGCGAAGGGACAGGGGTTGGCTACACCTTC.

CDR3 DNA sequence: TGTGCCAGCAGCTTATCGGGGGGACTCTACGAGCAGTACTTC. Its translation is CASSLSGGLYEQYF. This chain uses TRBV7-2 with TRBJ2-7; TRBD2 matches 7 bases. This CDR3 contains 14 residues. Trimming cost V 2 bases and J 3 bases; bases outside gene matches: 4. From germline, CDR1 is SGHTA and CDR2 FQGNSA.

The chain couples TRBV29-1 to TRBJ2-1; D is uncertain. The CDR3 sequence is 12 residues long. The V gene lost 0 bases and the J gene lost 8 bases, with 8 bases spanning the gap. CDR1 SQVTM and CDR2 ANQGSEA come from the germline V gene. The CDR3 DNA is TGCAGCGTTGAAGATCAGGCAGATGAGCAGTTCTTC. Amino acids: CSVEDQADEQFF.

The rearrangement links TRBV2 to TRBJ2-1, with TRBD2 as a possible D gene (5 bases). In germline, CDR1 is SNHLY, CDR2 FYNNEI. This CDR3 has 15 amino acids. V lost 3 bases, J lost 7 bases, and 16 bases lay in between. The CDR3 coding sequence is TGTGCCAGCAGTGAGCGGGTGGGGTCTTATAATGAGCAGTTCTTC. Its translation: CASSERVGSYNEQFF.